The present T cell receptor (beta chain) was sequenced within a study of early T cells in non-severe SARS-CoV-2 infection. Study information: The input, bulk RNA from unsorted whole blood, was sequenced, and chains were unpaired. The study, taken as a whole, reports: A preference for anti-spike CD8 responses marked VDJdb matching, which missed private and CD4 specificities.

Notes on this clonotype: Its specificity is not known.

With V trimmed by 4 bases and J by 8 bases, 7 bases remained unmatched. Germline assignment: CDR1 SQVTM and CDR2 ANQGSEA. The CDR3 has 13 amino acids. Individual cDNA molecules received unique molecular identifiers. TCRdb ran MiXCR on the 5' RACE reads and lists one entry per CDR3 protein. The sample lists around 70,000 distinct CDR3 sequences; less than 15% were seen once. The chain recombines TRBV29-1 with TRBJ2-3; 9 bases line up with TRBD1. The clonotype comes from an adult who was a healthcare worker with PCR-confirmed SARS-CoV-2 infection or an uninfected control (not recorded which). The sequencing input was whole blood. The CDR3 protein is CSVVTGGGGTQYF. CDR3 sequence (DNA): TGCAGCGTTGTTACAGGGGGCGGCGGTACGCAGTATTTT.